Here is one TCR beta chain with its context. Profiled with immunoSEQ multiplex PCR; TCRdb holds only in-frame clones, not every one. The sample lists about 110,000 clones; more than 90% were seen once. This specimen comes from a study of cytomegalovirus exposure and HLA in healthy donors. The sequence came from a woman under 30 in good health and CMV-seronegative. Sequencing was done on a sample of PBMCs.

CDR3 loop: CASSPRTGEVVGAFF. The CDR3 nucleotides are TGTGCCAGCAGTCCTCGGACAGGGGAAGTTGTTGGAGCTTTCTTT. V is TRBV28 and J is TRBJ1-1; TRBD1 matches at 9 bases. The V segment lost 5 bases and the J segment 10 bases; nucleotides outside the gene matches: 14. CDR3 length equals 15 residues. Looked up from germline, CDR1 is MDHEN and CDR2 is SYDVKM.